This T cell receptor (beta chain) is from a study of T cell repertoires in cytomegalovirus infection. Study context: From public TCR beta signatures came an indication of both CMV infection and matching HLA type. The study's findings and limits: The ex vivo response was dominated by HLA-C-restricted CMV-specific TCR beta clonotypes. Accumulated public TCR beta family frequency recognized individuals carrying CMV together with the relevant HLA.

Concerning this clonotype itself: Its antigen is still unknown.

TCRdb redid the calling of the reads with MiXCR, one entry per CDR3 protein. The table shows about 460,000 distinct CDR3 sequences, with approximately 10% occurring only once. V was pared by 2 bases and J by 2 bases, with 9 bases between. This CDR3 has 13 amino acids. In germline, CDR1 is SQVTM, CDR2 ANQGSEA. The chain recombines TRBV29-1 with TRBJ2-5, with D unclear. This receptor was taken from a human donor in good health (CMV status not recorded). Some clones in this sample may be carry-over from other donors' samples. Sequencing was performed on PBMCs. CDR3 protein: CSVERVYQETQYF. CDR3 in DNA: TGCAGCGTTGAACGAGTATATCAAGAGACCCAGTACTTC.